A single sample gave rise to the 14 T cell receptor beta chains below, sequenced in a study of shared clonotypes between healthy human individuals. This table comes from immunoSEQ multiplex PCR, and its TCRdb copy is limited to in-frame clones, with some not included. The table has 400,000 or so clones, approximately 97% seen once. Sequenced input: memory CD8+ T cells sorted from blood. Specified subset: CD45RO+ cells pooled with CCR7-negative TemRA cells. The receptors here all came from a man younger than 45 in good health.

The CDR3 here is CASSIETNYEQYF. CDR3 nucleotides: TGTGCCAGTAGTATCGAGACAAACTACGAGCAGTACTTC. The chain combines TRBV19 with TRBJ2-7, with D unclear. Germline V gene lookup returns CDR1 LNHDA and CDR2 SQIVND (reference sequence). Between the trimmed V and J ends, which lost 3 bases and 3 bases, there was a span of 9 bases. The length of the CDR3 is 13 residues. The full variable domain, completed using reference TRBV19 and TRBJ2-7, is DGGITQSPKYLFRKEGQNVTLSCEQNLNHDAMYWYRQDPGQGLRLIYYSQIVNDFQKGDIAEGYSVSREKKESFPLTVTSAQKNPTAFYLCASSIETNYEQYFGPGTRLTVT.

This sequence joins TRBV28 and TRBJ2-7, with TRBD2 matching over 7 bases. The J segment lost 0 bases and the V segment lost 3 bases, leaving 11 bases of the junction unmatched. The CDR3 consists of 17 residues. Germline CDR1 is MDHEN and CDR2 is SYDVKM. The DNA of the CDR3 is TGTGCCAGCAGTTTTGTGGGGGGGTACAGGCGCTCCTACGAGCAGTACTTC. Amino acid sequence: CASSFVGGYRRSYEQYF.

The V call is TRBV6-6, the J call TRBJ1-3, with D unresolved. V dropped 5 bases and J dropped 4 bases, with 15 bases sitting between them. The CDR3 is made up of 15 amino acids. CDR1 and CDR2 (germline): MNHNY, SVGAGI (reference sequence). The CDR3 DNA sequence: TGTGCCAGCAGTATCAGACTGTCCGGGGGAAACACCATATATTTT. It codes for CASSIRLSGGNTIYF.

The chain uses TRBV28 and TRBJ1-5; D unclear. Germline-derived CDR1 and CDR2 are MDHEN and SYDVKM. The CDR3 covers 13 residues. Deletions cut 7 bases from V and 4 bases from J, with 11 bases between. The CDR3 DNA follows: TGTGCCAGCAAGTACGGGCCTAATCAGCCCCAGCATTTT. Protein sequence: CASKYGPNQPQHF.

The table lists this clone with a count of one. The CDR3 reads CASSRRDRTDTQYF. Here the CDR3 DNA reads TGTGCCAGCAGTCGGCGGGACCGCACAGATACGCAGTATTTT. The V gene is TRBV28, the J gene TRBJ2-3; D possibly corresponds to TRBD2 (6 bases). Germline V gives CDR1 MDHEN, CDR2 SYDVKM. This CDR3 is built from 14 residues. Trimming cost V 5 bases and J 1 base, with 10 bases left between them.

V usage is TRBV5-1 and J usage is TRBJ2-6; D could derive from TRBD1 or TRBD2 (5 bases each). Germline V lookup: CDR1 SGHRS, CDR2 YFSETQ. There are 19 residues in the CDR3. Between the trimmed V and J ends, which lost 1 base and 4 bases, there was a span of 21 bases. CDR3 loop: CASSLQDPYPGTGANVLTF. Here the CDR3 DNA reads TGCGCCAGCAGCTTGCAAGACCCTTACCCCGGGACCGGGGCCAACGTCCTGACTTTC. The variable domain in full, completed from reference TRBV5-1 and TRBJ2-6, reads KAGVTQTPRYLIKTRGQQVTLSCSPISGHRSVSWYQQTPGQGLQFLFEYFSETQRNKGNFPGRFSGRQFSNSRSEMNVSTLELGDSALYLCASSLQDPYPGTGANVLTFGAGSRLTVL.

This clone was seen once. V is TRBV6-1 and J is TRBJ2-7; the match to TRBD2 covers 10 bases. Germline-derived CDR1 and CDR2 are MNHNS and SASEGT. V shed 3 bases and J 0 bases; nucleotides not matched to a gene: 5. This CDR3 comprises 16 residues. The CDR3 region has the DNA TGTGCCAGCAGTGAGATTAGCGGGAGGCTCTCCTACGAGCAGTACTTC. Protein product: CASSEISGRLSYEQYF.

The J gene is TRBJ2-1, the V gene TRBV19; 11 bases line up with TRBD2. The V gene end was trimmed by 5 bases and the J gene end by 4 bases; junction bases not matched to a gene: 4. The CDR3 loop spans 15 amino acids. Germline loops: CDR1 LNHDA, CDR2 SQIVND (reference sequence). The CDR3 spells CASSPGLAAYNEQFF. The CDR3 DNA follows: TGTGCCAGTAGTCCGGGACTAGCGGCATACAATGAGCAGTTCTTC.

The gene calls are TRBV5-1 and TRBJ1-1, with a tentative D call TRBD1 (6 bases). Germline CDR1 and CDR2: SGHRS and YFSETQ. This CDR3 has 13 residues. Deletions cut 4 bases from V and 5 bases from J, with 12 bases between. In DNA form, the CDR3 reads TGCGCCAGCAGCCCGTCAAGGGGGACTGAAGCTTTCTTT. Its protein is CASSPSRGTEAFF.

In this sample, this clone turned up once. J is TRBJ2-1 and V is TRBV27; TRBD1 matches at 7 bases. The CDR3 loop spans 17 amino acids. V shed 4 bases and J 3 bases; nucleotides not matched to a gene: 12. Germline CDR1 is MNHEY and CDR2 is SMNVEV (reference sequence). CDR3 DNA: TGTGCCAGCAGTTACATCGGCCCCGGGACAGACTACAATGAGCAGTTCTTC. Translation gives CASSYIGPGTDYNEQFF.

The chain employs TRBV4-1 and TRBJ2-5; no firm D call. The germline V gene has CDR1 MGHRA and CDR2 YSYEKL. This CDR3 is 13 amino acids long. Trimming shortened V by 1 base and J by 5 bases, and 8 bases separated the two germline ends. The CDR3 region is CASSQVEGETQYF. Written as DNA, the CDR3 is TGCGCCAGCAGCCAAGTGGAAGGGGAGACCCAGTACTTC.

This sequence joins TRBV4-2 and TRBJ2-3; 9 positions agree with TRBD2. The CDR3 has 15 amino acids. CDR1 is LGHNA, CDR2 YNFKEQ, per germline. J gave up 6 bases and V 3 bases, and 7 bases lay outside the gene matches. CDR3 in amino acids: CASSQLSGGRDTQYF. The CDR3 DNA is TGTGCCAGCAGCCAGCTAAGCGGGGGGAGGGATACGCAGTATTTT.

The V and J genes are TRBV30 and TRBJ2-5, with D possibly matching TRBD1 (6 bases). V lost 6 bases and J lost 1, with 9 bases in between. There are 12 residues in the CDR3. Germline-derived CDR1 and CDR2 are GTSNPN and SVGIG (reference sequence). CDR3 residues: CACHRAQETQYF. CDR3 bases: TGTGCCTGCCACAGGGCCCAAGAGACCCAGTACTTC.

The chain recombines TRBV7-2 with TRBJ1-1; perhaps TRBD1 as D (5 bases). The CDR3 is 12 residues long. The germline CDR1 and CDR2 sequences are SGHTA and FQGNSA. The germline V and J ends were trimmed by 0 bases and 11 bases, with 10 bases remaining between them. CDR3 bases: TGTGCCAGCAGCTTAGCGGGGGGTGGGGCTTTCTTT. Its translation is CASSLAGGGAFF.